This T cell receptor (beta chain) was identified during a study of Graves' ophthalmopathy and Graves' hyperthyroidism. Study observations and caveats: A roughly 81% specificity and around 89% sensitivity were achieved by a 13-signature model that separated ophthalmopathy from stable hyperthyroidism. The blood repertoire also included most expanded thyroid clonotypes above 0.001 frequency. Ophthalmopathy progression cases were predicted by the model with approximately 70% sensitivity and around 72% specificity.

The CDR3 has 15 amino acids. Trimming removed 5 bases from V and 0 bases from J, with 13 bases in between. The germline V gene encodes CDR1 ENHRY and CDR2 SYGVKD. This clonotype was observed many times. As yet, its antigen is unknown. RNA served as the template for amplifying TCR beta CDR3 regions. HTBI primers primed a first-round RT-PCR, and a second-round multiplex PCR followed. Each CDR3 protein gets one entry after TCRdb re-called the multiplex PCR reads with MiXCR. The sample contains about 620,000 distinct CDR3 sequences, about a fifth of which appear only once. This TCR came from a woman younger than 35 with stable Graves' hyperthyroidism. Some clones in this sample may be carry-over from other donors' samples. Material: peripheral blood. The chain employs TRBV10-3 and TRBJ1-1; a possible D gene is TRBD1 (5 bases). This CDR3 is CAISSAGGMNTEAFF. The DNA of the CDR3 is TGTGCCATCAGTTCCGCGGGGGGTATGAACACTGAAGCTTTCTTT.